This TCR beta chain was captured in a study of blood T cell repertoires in COVID-19. Study summary: Donors in the United States, Italy and Spain gave samples during acute or convalescent COVID-19.

Recruitment covered under 25 US areas and drew participants whose ages spanned roughly 18 to 100 years. Original processing notes: Quantification of nucleated cells was approximated via reference gene primer amplification. Sequencing used immunoSEQ multiplex PCR; TCRdb keeps in-frame clones, though not all of them. That table furnishes V, J and clone size, whereas the DNA furnished D and trimming. Of 250,000 to 350,000 clones in the sample, 70% to 90% are singletons; the top ten hold 4.3%. V was clipped by 7 bases and J by 4 bases, with 16 bases between them. Germline V gives CDR1 WSHSY, CDR2 SAAADI. CDR3 length: 14 amino acids.

The rearrangement joins TRBV10-2 to TRBJ1-1; D might be TRBD1 (6 bases). The sequenced sample consisted of PBMCs or T cells enriched from blood (not recorded which). The receptor was isolated from a woman in her twenties or thirties who had recovered from COVID-19. CDR3 sequence: CASTSPGRGTEAFF. In DNA form, the CDR3 reads TGCGCCAGCACTTCTCCCGGCAGGGGCACTGAAGCTTTCTTT.